This passage covers 26 T cell receptor beta chains from one sample sequenced in a study of identifying expanded T cells in peripheral blood. Data came from immunoSEQ multiplex PCR; TCRdb stores just in-frame clones and leaves some out. The table records more than 85,000 clones, approximately 88% of them present only once. Source material: blood. The receptors were gathered from a person aged 18 to 75 in good health.

V and J are TRBV11-2 and TRBJ2-7; TRBD1 is a possible D gene (5 bases). The germline gives CDR1 SGHAT, CDR2 FQNNGV. V was trimmed by 5 bases and J by 7 bases, leaving 15 bases between them. The CDR3 is 13 amino acids. This chain's CDR3 is CASSPDSLREQYF. DNA for the CDR3: TGTGCCAGCAGCCCCGACAGCTTGCGGGAGCAGTACTTC.

J is TRBJ1-1 and V is TRBV5-3, with 10 bases identical to TRBD1. Being an ORF, TRBV5-3 has a function that is uncertain. The CDR3 is 14 amino acids. The junction had 2 bases not matched to a gene; V was cut back by 3 bases and J by 3 bases. The CDR3 protein is CARSWDRGDTEAFF. The CDR3 DNA reads TGTGCCAGAAGCTGGGACAGGGGCGACACTGAAGCTTTCTTT.

The chain is built from TRBV9 and TRBJ2-1; 10 positions agree with TRBD2. Germline V CDR1 and CDR2: SGDLS, YYNGEE. V lost 0 bases and J lost 2; bases outside the gene matches: 5. The CDR3 covers 17 residues. CDR3 in DNA: TGTGCCAGCAGCGTAGGTGTAGCGGGAGGCGCCTACAATGAGCAGTTCTTC. Its protein product is CASSVGVAGGAYNEQFF.

The J gene is TRBJ2-5, the V gene TRBV7-2, with D uncertain. The CDR3 consists of 11 residues. Trimming removed 5 bases from V and 1 base from J, with 2 bases in between. Germline V gene sequence: CDR1 SGHTA, CDR2 FQGNSA. CDR3 nucleotide sequence: TGTGCCAGCAGCGCCCAAGAGACCCAGTACTTC. Translation gives CASSAQETQYF.

This chain uses TRBV19 with TRBJ1-1; no clear D gene. The ends were cut back, 10 bases at V and 5 bases at J, with 14 bases in the middle. This CDR3 spans 12 amino acids. Looked up from germline, CDR1 is LNHDA and CDR2 is SQIVND (reference sequence). As DNA, the CDR3 is TGTGCCACCTCAGAGGTTGGGACTGAAGCTTTCTTT. The encoded protein is CATSEVGTEAFF.

The rearrangement uses TRBV19 and TRBJ1-4, with D maybe TRBD1 (6 bases). The CDR3 loop spans 16 amino acids. Germline CDR1 is LNHDA and CDR2 is SQIVND (reference sequence). Trimming removed 3 bases at V and 4 bases at J, with 15 bases between. This CDR3 is CASSILWGRSNEKLFF. DNA of the CDR3: TGTGCCAGTAGTATTCTATGGGGGCGAAGTAATGAAAAACTGTTTTTT.

DNA of the CDR3: TGCAGTGCTGGACAGGAAACTTACACCTTC. It encodes CSAGQETYTF. The V gene is TRBV20-1, the J gene TRBJ1-2, with 7 bases matching TRBD1. The CDR3 runs to 10 residues. Germline CDR1 is DFQATT and CDR2 is SNEGSKA (reference sequence). The junction had 5 bases not matched to a gene; V was cut back by 5 bases and J by 11 bases.

The chain joins TRBV19 to TRBJ2-1; possible D gene TRBD1, 6 bases. The germline CDR1 and CDR2 sequences are LNHDA and SQIVND (reference sequence). V was trimmed by 5 bases and J by 4 bases, leaving 9 bases between them. This CDR3 has 13 residues. The CDR3 reads CASSRQEYNEQFF. The CDR3 nucleotides read TGTGCCAGTAGTCGACAGGAGTACAATGAGCAGTTCTTC.

The J gene is TRBJ2-3, the V gene TRBV5-1, with D possibly matching TRBD2 (6 bases). V lost 6 bases and J 0 bases, leaving 14 bases between the germline ends. Germline-derived CDR1 and CDR2 are SGHRS and YFSETQ. The CDR3 has 15 amino acids. In DNA, the CDR3 is TGCGCCAGCACGAAGGGCGGGACCAGCACAGATACGCAGTATTTT. Its translation is CASTKGGTSTDTQYF.

The V call is TRBV7-9, the J call TRBJ1-2; TRBD1 agrees at 8 bases. Germline lookup yields CDR1 SEHNR and CDR2 FQNEAQ (reference sequence). The CDR3 sequence is 15 residues long. V lost 5 bases to trimming and J lost 4 bases; unmatched junction nucleotides: 9. CDR3: CASSLTLGQAYGYTF. CDR3 bases: TGTGCCAGCAGCCTGACTTTGGGACAGGCCTATGGCTACACCTTC.

This clone was recorded a few times. Other nucleotide sequences from this sample produce the same CDR3. The chain combines TRBV7-9 with TRBJ2-7; D not resolved. The CDR3 spans 11 residues. Trimming stripped 5 bases from V and 3 bases from J, with 5 bases between. The germline CDR1 and CDR2 sequences are SEHNR and FQNEAQ (reference sequence). CDR3 nucleotides: TGTGCCAGCAGCCCGGGCTACGAGCAGTACTTC. Translating it yields CASSPGYEQYF.

The rearrangement links TRBV5-4 to TRBJ2-5, with a possible D match to TRBD2 (6 bases). The CDR3 is made up of 15 amino acids. Germline lookup yields CDR1 SGHNT and CDR2 YYREEE (reference sequence). V was shortened by 2 bases and J by 1 base, with 12 bases between the two germline ends. The CDR3 reads CASSFYGSPQETQYF. CDR3 nucleotide sequence: TGTGCCAGCAGCTTTTACGGGAGCCCCCAAGAGACCCAGTACTTC. Variable domain in full (rest from reference TRBV5-4 and TRBJ2-5): ETGVTQSPTHLIKTRGQQVTLRCSSQSGHNTVSWYQQALGQGPQFIFQYYREEENGRGNFPPRFSGLQFPNYSSELNVNALELDDSALYLCASSFYGSPQETQYFGPGTRLLVL.

V usage is TRBV28 and J usage is TRBJ2-1, with 7 bases matching TRBD1. The length of the CDR3 is 15 residues. Trimming took 5 bases from V and 7 from J; bases not matched to a gene: 11. Germline V CDR1 and CDR2: MDHEN, SYDVKM. The CDR3 sequence is CASSESGQLKNEQFF. CDR3 DNA: TGTGCCAGCAGTGAATCGGGACAGCTTAAGAATGAGCAGTTCTTC. Looking up the rest from reference TRBV28 and TRBJ2-1 gives the full variable domain: DVKVTQSSRYLVKRTGEKVFLECVQDMDHENMFWYRQDPGLGLRLIYFSYDVKMKEKGDIPEGYSVSREKKERFSLILESASTNQTSMYLCASSESGQLKNEQFFGPGTRLTVL.

The chain couples TRBV27 to TRBJ1-5; no reliable D call. The V gene's germline CDR1 is MNHEY and CDR2 SMNVEV (reference sequence). This CDR3 is 13 amino acids long. V was pared by 4 bases and J by 7 bases, with 11 bases between. The CDR3 sequence: CASSWAAGQPQHF. CDR3 DNA sequence: TGTGCCAGCAGTTGGGCAGCGGGGCAGCCCCAGCATTTT.

The gene calls are TRBV28 and TRBJ1-3; D gene unclear. Germline-derived CDR1 and CDR2 are MDHEN and SYDVKM. The germline V and J ends were trimmed by 2 bases and 1 base, with 9 bases remaining between them. This CDR3 is 15 amino acids long. The chain's CDR3 is CASSLILESGNTIYF. The CDR3 DNA reads as TGTGCCAGCAGTTTAATTCTGGAGTCTGGAAACACCATATATTTT.

The chain is built from TRBV7-9 and TRBJ2-6; 8 bases fit TRBD2. The CDR3 extends over 19 amino acids. The junction had 13 bases not matched to a gene; V was cut back by 4 bases and J by 2 bases. Germline V CDR1 and CDR2: SEHNR, FQNEAQ (reference sequence). This CDR3 reads CASSWARGGYPTGANVLTF. The CDR3 DNA is TGTGCCAGCAGCTGGGCCCGGGGGGGGTACCCCACTGGGGCCAACGTCCTGACTTTC.

The chain links TRBV28 to TRBJ2-1; possibly TRBD1 or TRBD2 for D (6 bases each). The CDR3 covers 14 residues. The V gene lost 3 bases and the J gene lost 6 bases, with 12 bases spanning the gap. Looked up from germline, CDR1 is MDHEN and CDR2 is SYDVKM. CDR3 nucleotides: TGTGCCAGCAGTTTCAGGGGAGGTGGCAATGAGCAGTTCTTC. Translated: CASSFRGGGNEQFF.

The sample holds a few counts of this clone. The genes are TRBV19 and TRBJ2-1, with 7 bases aligning to TRBD2. This CDR3 spans 13 amino acids. Germline CDR1 reads LNHDA; CDR2 reads SQIVND (reference sequence). Trimming cost V 3 bases and J 6 bases; bases outside gene matches: 2. The CDR3 DNA reads TGTGCCAGTAGTATTTCTAGCGGCAATGAGCAGTTCTTC. This gives the protein CASSISSGNEQFF.

The V and J genes are TRBV27 and TRBJ2-7; no definite D call. The germline CDR1 and CDR2 sequences are MNHEY and SMNVEV (reference sequence). V was clipped by 6 bases and J by 4 bases, with 13 bases between them. The CDR3 consists of 13 residues. The CDR3 is CASRPSILYEQYF. The CDR3 coding sequence is TGTGCCAGCAGACCGAGTATCCTTTACGAGCAGTACTTC.

The rearrangement joins TRBV2 to TRBJ1-2; D is perhaps TRBD1 (6 bases). With 6 bases removed from V and 6 bases from J, the gap between germline ends came to 17 bases. Germline CDR1 is SNHLY and CDR2 is FYNNEI. The CDR3 length is 14 residues. The CDR3 loop reads CASSLQQGGNGYTF. CDR3 DNA: TGTGCCAGCAGCCTACAACAGGGAGGGAATGGCTACACCTTC.

V and J are TRBV16 and TRBJ2-7; tentative D call: TRBD1 (5 bases). The V end lost 3 bases, the J end lost 0 bases, and 15 bases lay between the germline ends. Germline values: CDR1 KGHSY, CDR2 FQNENV. This CDR3 is 16 amino acids long. The CDR3 bases are TGTGCCAGCAGCCACCTCCCTAGGGGCGGCTCCTACGAGCAGTACTTC. This sequence encodes CASSHLPRGGSYEQYF.

The rearrangement joins TRBV5-1 to TRBJ2-6; 9 bases fit TRBD1. V lost 4 bases to trimming and J lost 4 bases; unmatched junction nucleotides: 6. CDR3 size: 16 residues. CDR1 is SGHRS and CDR2 is YFSETQ in the germline V gene. The CDR3: CASSPGTGFGANVLTF. CDR3 in DNA: TGCGCCAGCAGCCCCGGGACAGGGTTCGGGGCCAACGTCCTGACTTTC. Full variable domain (rest looked up from reference TRBV5-1 and TRBJ2-6): KAGVTQTPRYLIKTRGQQVTLSCSPISGHRSVSWYQQTPGQGLQFLFEYFSETQRNKGNFPGRFSGRQFSNSRSEMNVSTLELGDSALYLCASSPGTGFGANVLTFGAGSRLTVL.

J is TRBJ1-1 and V is TRBV7-2; D unclear. V lost 5 bases and J lost 1, with 8 bases in between. Per the germline V gene, CDR1 is SGHTA and CDR2 is FQGNSA. The CDR3 is 13 amino acids. The CDR3 DNA is TGTGCCAGCAGCCTCGACCCGAACACTGAAGCTTTCTTT. It codes for CASSLDPNTEAFF.

This clone is labeled as hyperexpanded (1% or more). The V and J genes are TRBV14 and TRBJ1-6; D perhaps matches TRBD1 (6 bases). The CDR3 is 13 amino acids. The V end was cut by 5 bases, the J end by 14 bases, with 16 bases between. CDR1 is SGHDN and CDR2 is FVKESK in the germline V gene. CDR3 nucleotide sequence: TGTGCCAGCAGCGTATACAGGGTCTCGGCCCTCCACTTT. It specifies CASSVYRVSALHF.

V gene TRBV28 combines with J gene TRBJ2-7; 7 bases map to TRBD1. CDR1 is MDHEN, CDR2 SYDVKM, per germline. V lost 3 bases to trimming and J lost 5 bases; unmatched junction nucleotides: 4. The CDR3 loop spans 13 amino acids. This chain's CDR3 is CASSLSGTDEQYF. DNA for the CDR3: TGTGCCAGCAGTTTGTCCGGGACAGACGAGCAGTACTTC.

This chain uses TRBV11-3 with TRBJ2-7, with D tentatively TRBD1 (6 bases). The CDR3 runs 15 residues. Germline CDR1 and CDR2: SGHNT and YENEEA. The V and J ends lost 3 bases and 6 bases respectively, with 18 bases between them. In nucleotides, the CDR3 is TGTGCCAGCAGCTTGGGCGTCGCAGGGGCAGGCGAGCAGTACTTC. Residues: CASSLGVAGAGEQYF.